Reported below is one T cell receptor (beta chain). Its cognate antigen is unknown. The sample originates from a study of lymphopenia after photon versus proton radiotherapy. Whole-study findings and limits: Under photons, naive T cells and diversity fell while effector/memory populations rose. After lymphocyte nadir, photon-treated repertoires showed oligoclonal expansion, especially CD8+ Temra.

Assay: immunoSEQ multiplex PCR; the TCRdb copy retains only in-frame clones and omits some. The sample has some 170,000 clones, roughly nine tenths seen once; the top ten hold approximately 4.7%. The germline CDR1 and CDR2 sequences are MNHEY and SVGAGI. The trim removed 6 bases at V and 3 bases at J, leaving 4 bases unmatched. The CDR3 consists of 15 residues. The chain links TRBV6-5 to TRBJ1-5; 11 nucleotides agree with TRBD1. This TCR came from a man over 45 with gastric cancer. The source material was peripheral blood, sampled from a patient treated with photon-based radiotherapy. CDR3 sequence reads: CASSRDRGYNQPQHF. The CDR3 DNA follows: TGTGCCAGCAGCCGGGACAGGGGGTACAATCAGCCCCAGCATTTT.